These 23 T cell receptor beta chains came from one sample sequenced in a study of blood T cell repertoires in COVID-19. Assay used: immunoSEQ multiplex PCR; TCRdb lists only in-frame clones, some missing. The sample lists some 90,000 clones; over 70% were seen once. The source material was peripheral blood. These receptors all stem from a man aged 55 to 70 with acute or convalescent COVID-19.

In DNA, the CDR3 is TGCGCCAGCAGCCTTACGACAGGGGTAACTGAAAAACTGTTTTTT. It translates to CASSLTTGVTEKLFF. V is TRBV4-1 and J is TRBJ1-4, with 8 bases aligning to TRBD1. Germline lookup yields CDR1 MGHRA and CDR2 YSYEKL. The CDR3 extends over 15 amino acids. The V and J ends lost 4 bases and 7 bases, in that order; junction bases with no gene match: 8.

The V call is TRBV5-4, the J call TRBJ2-5; possible D gene TRBD2, 6 bases. V lost 3 bases, J lost 7 bases, and 13 bases lay in between. The CDR3 is made up of 13 amino acids. Germline assignment: CDR1 SGHNT and CDR2 YYREEE (reference sequence). DNA for the CDR3: TGTGCCAGCAGCTCCGGGGGTAGGGTGACCCAGTACTTC. Amino acids: CASSSGGRVTQYF.

The chain is built from TRBV6-5 and TRBJ2-3; 8 nucleotides match TRBD1. Looked up from germline, CDR1 is MNHEY and CDR2 is SVGAGI. The CDR3 totals 14 residues. J was trimmed by 5 bases and V by 7 bases; bases with no gene match: 8. DNA for the CDR3: TGTGCCAGCAAAGAGGGACAGGCACGAGATACGCAGTATTTT. The encoded protein is CASKEGQARDTQYF.

This clone occurred once. The chain uses TRBV19 and TRBJ2-5; D is possibly TRBD1 (5 bases). CDR1 is LNHDA, CDR2 SQIVND, per germline (reference sequence). The V end lost 5 bases, the J end lost 5 bases, and 9 bases lay between the germline ends. CDR3 length: 12 amino acids. The chain's CDR3 is CASSPGRETQYF. The CDR3 nucleotides are TGTGCCAGTAGTCCAGGGCGCGAGACCCAGTACTTC.

The CDR3, as DNA: TGCGCCAGCAGCTTGGCGACAGGGCGAGGGGTTGGTACTGAAGCTTTCTTT. This sequence encodes CASSLATGRGVGTEAFF. The V gene is TRBV5-1, the J gene TRBJ1-1; 7 bases align to TRBD1. Germline V gene lookup returns CDR1 SGHRS and CDR2 YFSETQ. The trim removed 0 bases at V and 5 bases at J, leaving 13 bases unmatched. The CDR3 sequence is 17 residues long.

The rearrangement links TRBV6-2 or TRBV6-3 to TRBJ1-1; 8 bases match TRBD1. The germline V gene has CDR1 MNHEY and CDR2 SVGEGT. After removal of 0 bases from V and 1 base from J, the junction contained 4 bases not matched to a gene. The CDR3 has 16 amino acids. The CDR3, as DNA: TGTGCCAGCAGTTACTCCGAGGACAGGGCGAACACTGAAGCTTTCTTT. Amino acid sequence: CASSYSEDRANTEAFF.

This clone was counted between two and nine times. The rearrangement joins TRBV19 to TRBJ2-3; a possible D gene is TRBD2 (5 bases). The germline gives CDR1 LNHDA, CDR2 SQIVND (reference sequence). There are 12 residues in the CDR3. The V end was cut by 4 bases, the J end by 7 bases, with 9 bases between. CDR3 in amino acids: CASSTGIHTQYF. DNA for the CDR3: TGTGCCAGTAGTACCGGGATCCATACGCAGTATTTT. Looking up the rest from reference TRBV19 and TRBJ2-3 gives the full variable domain: DGGITQSPKYLFRKEGQNVTLSCEQNLNHDAMYWYRQDPGQGLRLIYYSQIVNDFQKGDIAEGYSVSREKKESFPLTVTSAQKNPTAFYLCASSTGIHTQYFGPGTRLTVL.

The rearrangement uses TRBV19 and TRBJ1-2; maybe TRBD1 (6 bases). The V end was cut by 6 bases, the J end by 8 bases, with 19 bases between. This CDR3 contains 14 residues. Germline V gene data show CDR1 as LNHDA and CDR2 as SQIVND (reference sequence). The CDR3 reads CASSLRGAEGGYTF. The CDR3, as DNA: TGTGCCAGTAGCCTCCGGGGGGCGGAAGGGGGCTACACCTTC. Drawing the rest from reference TRBV19 and TRBJ1-2, the complete variable domain is DGGITQSPKYLFRKEGQNVTLSCEQNLNHDAMYWYRQDPGQGLRLIYYSQIVNDFQKGDIAEGYSVSREKKESFPLTVTSAQKNPTAFYLCASSLRGAEGGYTFGSGTRLTVV.

The chain employs TRBV5-6 and TRBJ1-1, with TRBD1 matching 9 bases. Germline V gene lookup returns CDR1 SGHDT and CDR2 YYEEEE. CDR3 length: 14 amino acids. The V segment lost 5 bases and the J segment 1 base; nucleotides outside the gene matches: 3. The CDR3 protein is CASRKGQGNTEAFF. The CDR3 DNA reads as TGTGCCAGCAGAAAGGGACAGGGGAACACTGAAGCTTTCTTT.

This chain connects TRBV5-1 to TRBJ2-3, with D perhaps TRBD2 (6 bases). In germline, CDR1 is SGHRS, CDR2 YFSETQ. CDR3 length: 15 residues. With 0 bases removed from V and 2 bases from J, the gap between germline ends came to 10 bases. CDR3 DNA: TGCGCCAGCAGCTTGGAGGGACTGAACACAGATACGCAGTATTTT. It codes for CASSLEGLNTDTQYF.

The genes are TRBV3-1 (or the pseudogene TRBV3-2) and TRBJ1-4; weak D call: TRBD1 (6 bases). The CDR3 covers 15 residues. From germline, CDR1 is LGHDT and CDR2 YNNKEL (reference sequence). The V and J ends lost 4 bases and 4 bases respectively, with 13 bases between them. For the CDR3, the DNA is TGTGCCAGCAGCCGCCGGACAGCTAATAATGAAAAACTGTTTTTT. It encodes CASSRRTANNEKLFF.

The V gene is TRBV7-9, the J gene TRBJ2-7; no clear D gene. The CDR3 is made up of 14 amino acids. V lost 2 bases and J lost 3, with 11 bases in between. Germline assignment: CDR1 SEHNR and CDR2 FQNEAQ (reference sequence). The CDR3 is CASSLNSLDYEQYF. The CDR3 DNA reads TGTGCCAGCAGCTTAAACAGCCTGGACTACGAGCAGTACTTC.

This clone came up a few times. The V call is TRBV6-2 or TRBV6-3, the J call TRBJ2-3; the match to TRBD2 covers 11 bases. V gave up 5 bases and J gave up 4 bases; unmatched junction bases: 11. CDR1 and CDR2 (germline): MNHEY, SVGEGT. The CDR3 has 17 amino acids. In nucleotides, the CDR3 is TGTGCCAGCAGTGTGGGGACTAGCGGAGTAGCTCCAGATACGCAGTATTTT. It translates to CASSVGTSGVAPDTQYF.

The gene calls are TRBV18 and TRBJ1-5, with D tentatively TRBD1 (5 bases). This CDR3 has 19 amino acids. Per the germline V gene, CDR1 is KGHSH and CDR2 is LQKENI. The germline V and J ends were trimmed by 1 base and 0 bases, with 19 bases remaining between them. The CDR3 spells CASSPLRALVTDSNQPQHF. The CDR3 nucleotides read TGTGCCAGCTCACCACTCAGGGCTTTAGTGACAGATAGCAATCAGCCCCAGCATTTT.

The chain employs TRBV9 and TRBJ1-5; 11 positions match TRBD1. Germline assignment: CDR1 SGDLS and CDR2 YYNGEE. This CDR3 contains 15 residues. V gave up 2 bases and J gave up 6 bases; unmatched junction bases: 4. This CDR3 reads CASSVGTGGGQPQHF. CDR3 DNA sequence: TGTGCCAGCAGCGTCGGGACAGGGGGAGGTCAGCCCCAGCATTTT.

The chain links TRBV7-8 to TRBJ1-2; D not certain. The germline V gene encodes CDR1 SGHVS and CDR2 FQNEAQ. V was trimmed by 5 bases and J by 6 bases, leaving 10 bases between them. The CDR3 is 12 residues long. The CDR3: CASSPTFHGYTF. The CDR3 bases are TGTGCCAGCAGCCCAACTTTCCATGGCTACACCTTC.

This sequence joins TRBV19 and TRBJ2-7; D ambiguous. There are 12 residues in the CDR3. The germline V and J ends were trimmed by 6 bases and 4 bases, with 10 bases remaining between them. Looked up from germline, CDR1 is LNHDA and CDR2 is SQIVND (reference sequence). CDR3 protein: CASRGPNYEQYF. The CDR3 region has the DNA TGTGCCAGTAGGGGCCCAAATTACGAGCAGTACTTC.

The chain uses TRBV19 and TRBJ1-1, with no clear D. Per germline, CDR1 LNHDA and CDR2 SQIVND (reference sequence). The CDR3 sequence is 13 residues long. V shed 4 bases and J shed 5 bases, with 11 bases lying between them. CDR3 DNA: TGTGCCAGTAGTAGCCAGGCGGGGACTGAAGCTTTCTTT. This gives the protein CASSSQAGTEAFF.

The V and J genes are TRBV19 and TRBJ1-3; D not resolved. The CDR3 is 12 residues long. The germline V gene has CDR1 LNHDA and CDR2 SQIVND (reference sequence). Trimming removed 3 bases at V and 4 bases at J, with 4 bases between. The CDR3 DNA follows: TGTGCCAGTAGTATCGCGGGAAACACCATATATTTT. This encodes CASSIAGNTIYF.

This sequence joins TRBV2 and TRBJ1-1; D is possibly TRBD1 (5 bases). The V gene lost 7 bases and the J gene lost 1 base, with 10 bases spanning the gap. The CDR3 contains 13 residues. From germline, CDR1 is SNHLY and CDR2 FYNNEI. The CDR3 DNA sequence: TGTGCCAGCAACCCGACAGCGAACACTGAAGCTTTCTTT. Amino acid sequence: CASNPTANTEAFF.

The chain uses TRBV5-6 and TRBJ1-3, with a possible D match to TRBD1 (5 bases). CDR1 SGHDT and CDR2 YYEEEE come from the germline V gene. Trimming took 3 bases from V and 0 from J, leaving 19 bases between them. This CDR3 comprises 18 residues. The CDR3 loop reads CASSWGLGRNSSGNTIYF. The DNA of the CDR3 is TGTGCCAGCAGCTGGGGTTTGGGGCGAAACTCCTCTGGAAACACCATATATTTT.

V and J are TRBV6-2 or TRBV6-3 and TRBJ2-5; D is ambiguous. Germline CDR1 is MNHEY and CDR2 is SVGEGT. The CDR3 consists of 15 residues. V was pared by 7 bases and J by 0 bases, with 15 bases between. CDR3 DNA sequence: TGTGCCAGCACCCCGGCCAGAATCGACCAAGAGACCCAGTACTTC. Its protein product is CASTPARIDQETQYF.

The V call is TRBV4-1, the J call TRBJ2-1; the D gene is possibly TRBD2 (6 bases). The V gene lost 3 bases and the J gene lost 5 bases, with 20 bases spanning the gap. The CDR3 covers 17 residues. Germline V gene lookup returns CDR1 MGHRA and CDR2 YSYEKL. The CDR3 sequence: CASSQIGTSGLDNEQFF. CDR3 in DNA: TGCGCCAGCAGCCAGATTGGAACGAGCGGGCTAGACAATGAGCAGTTCTTC.